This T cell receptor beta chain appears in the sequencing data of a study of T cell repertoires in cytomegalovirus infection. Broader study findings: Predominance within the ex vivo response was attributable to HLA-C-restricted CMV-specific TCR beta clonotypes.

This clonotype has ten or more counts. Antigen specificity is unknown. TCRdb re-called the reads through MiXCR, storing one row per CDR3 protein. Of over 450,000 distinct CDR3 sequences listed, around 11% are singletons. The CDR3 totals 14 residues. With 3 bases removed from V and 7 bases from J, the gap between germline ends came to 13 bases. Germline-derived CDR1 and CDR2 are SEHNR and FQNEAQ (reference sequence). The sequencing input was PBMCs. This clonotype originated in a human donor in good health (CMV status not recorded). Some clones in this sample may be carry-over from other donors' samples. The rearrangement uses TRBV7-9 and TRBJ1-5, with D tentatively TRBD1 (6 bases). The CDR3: CASSFGGPRQPQHF. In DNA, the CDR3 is TGTGCCAGCAGCTTTGGGGGGCCGCGGCAGCCCCAGCATTTT.